The 19 T cell receptor beta chains in this list originate from one sample, sequenced in a study of vaccination and CD4 T cells after COVID-19. The treatment was: roughly nine-day PBMC culture with coronavirus spike peptide pools or control peptides (ViraFEST assay). The Oncomine TCR Beta short-read assay was applied to DNA of cultured CD4+ T cells. TCRdb analysed the PCR reads with MiXCR anew, one entry per CDR3 protein. The table shows some 11,000 distinct CDR3 sequences, with about 42% occurring only once. What these receptors recognize is not known. Specimen: CD4+ T cells from blood, cultured in vitro. All receptors come from a human donor who had recovered from COVID-19.

This chain connects TRBV11-2 to TRBJ1-5; no definite D call. The CDR3 consists of 14 residues. Germline V lookup: CDR1 SGHAT, CDR2 FQNNGV. Trimming left V 1 base short and J 6 bases short, with 10 bases between. CDR3 in DNA: TGTGCCAGCAGCTTAGTAAATAGCGGTCAGCCCCAGCATTTT. Translated: CASSLVNSGQPQHF.

This clonotype has just a few counts. The chain has TRBV24-1 and TRBJ2-5; D call uncertain. The V gene lost 3 bases and the J gene lost 5 bases, with 6 bases spanning the gap. Germline V gene sequence: CDR1 KGHDR, CDR2 SFDVKD. The CDR3 is 12 residues long. CDR3 nucleotide sequence: TGTGCCACCAGTGATCCAGATGAGACCCAGTACTTC. Residues: CATSDPDETQYF.

The chain is built from TRBV11-3 and TRBJ2-3; D is undetermined. V lost 0 bases and J lost 3, with 13 bases in between. CDR3 length equals 16 residues. In germline, CDR1 is SGHNT, CDR2 YENEEA. The CDR3 DNA follows: TGTGCCAGCAGCTTAGAATTGGGAAGACGTACAGATACGCAGTATTTT. This encodes CASSLELGRRTDTQYF.

In its sample, this clonotype was seen a few times. V gene TRBV19 combines with J gene TRBJ2-7; 7 bases match TRBD1. V lost 5 bases to trimming and J lost 5 bases; unmatched junction nucleotides: 6. Germline-derived CDR1 and CDR2 are LNHDA and SQIVND (reference sequence). The CDR3 covers 13 residues. CDR3 protein: CASSPRQGHEQYF. The CDR3 nucleotides read TGTGCCAGTAGTCCCCGACAGGGCCACGAGCAGTACTTC.

This clonotype was seen a few times. The rearrangement links TRBV27 to TRBJ2-3, with D possibly TRBD1 on 6 matching bases. The V end was cut by 5 bases, the J end by 2 bases, with 20 bases between. CDR3 size: 17 residues. CDR1 and CDR2 from the germline V gene are MNHEY and SMNVEV (reference sequence). The CDR3 DNA reads TGTGCCAGCAGTGCCCGCTCGTTCAGGGGAATCACAGATACGCAGTATTTT. Translating gives CASSARSFRGITDTQYF.

The chain links TRBV29-1 to TRBJ2-1; D is possibly TRBD1 (5 bases). This CDR3 spans 16 amino acids. The V end lost 4 bases, the J end lost 8 bases, and 24 bases lay between the germline ends. Germline V lookup: CDR1 SQVTM, CDR2 ANQGSEA. CDR3 sequence reads: CSVGPPRVVGRDEQFF. DNA of the CDR3: TGCAGCGTTGGCCCACCTAGAGTGGTAGGCAGGGATGAGCAGTTCTTC.

The chain employs TRBV20-1 and TRBJ2-7; 9 bases line up with TRBD2. J lost 3 bases, V lost 6 bases, and 9 bases had no gene match. The length of the CDR3 is 14 residues. CDR1 and CDR2 from the germline V gene are DFQATT and SNEGSKA (reference sequence). The CDR3 sequence is CSAVQTSGHYEQYF. In nucleotides, the CDR3 is TGCAGTGCCGTACAGACTAGCGGACACTACGAGCAGTACTTC.

The chain links TRBV11-3 to TRBJ1-6; a weak D match, TRBD1 (6 bases). Trimming took 1 base from V and 11 from J, leaving 21 bases between them. CDR3 size: 17 residues. CDR1 is SGHNT and CDR2 is YENEEA in the germline V gene. CDR3 bases: TGTGCCAGCAGCTTAGGGGCAGGGGATGTCCTACGGGCACCCCTCCACTTT. This sequence encodes CASSLGAGDVLRAPLHF.

The rearrangement links TRBV5-1 to TRBJ2-3, with D unclear. CDR1 and CDR2 (germline): SGHRS, YFSETQ. This CDR3 region has 15 residues. V lost 6 bases and J 1 base, leaving 15 bases between the germline ends. The CDR3 DNA reads as TGCGCCAGCACCCCAGGACCCGGTGGCACAGATACGCAGTATTTT. Its protein product is CASTPGPGGTDTQYF.

The chain carries TRBV12-3 or TRBV12-4 and TRBJ1-1, with unresolved D. V lost 2 bases and J 10 bases, leaving 8 bases between the germline ends. This CDR3 comprises 11 residues. The CDR3 coding sequence is TGTGCCAGCAGTTTATTAGGAGCAGCTTTCTTT. Translated, it gives CASSLLGAAFF.

The chain has TRBV6-1 and TRBJ1-4; D is possibly TRBD1 (6 bases). Trimming pared 9 bases from V and 0 bases from J, leaving 17 bases between. Per the germline V gene, CDR1 is MNHNS and CDR2 is SASEGT. There are 16 residues in the CDR3. CDR3 coding DNA: TGTGCCAGTAGAGGGGGGGGACTTGCAACTAATGAAAAACTGTTTTTT. This gives the protein CASRGGGLATNEKLFF.

The rearrangement joins TRBV2 to TRBJ2-5; 7 nucleotides align to TRBD1. Germline CDR1 is SNHLY and CDR2 is FYNNEI. The junction had 17 bases not matched to a gene; V was cut back by 8 bases and J by 5 bases. This CDR3 is built from 16 residues. The CDR3 nucleotides read TGTGCCAGCCGGGGCCCCCGGTACAGGGGAGATGAGACCCAGTACTTC. It encodes CASRGPRYRGDETQYF. The full variable domain, rest sourced from reference TRBV2 and TRBJ2-5, is EPEVTQTPSHQVTQMGQEVILRCVPISNHLYFYWYRQILGQKVEFLVSFYNNEISEKSEIFDDQFSVERPDGSNFTLKIRSTKLEDSAMYFCASRGPRYRGDETQYFGPGTRLLVL.

CDR3 region: CASSLSPGVTGELFF. CDR3 nucleotide sequence: TGTGCCAGCAGCTTGTCCCCGGGTGTCACCGGGGAGCTGTTTTTT. J is TRBJ2-2 and V is TRBV5-4; D not certain. This CDR3 is built from 15 residues. Germline V gene sequence: CDR1 SGHNT, CDR2 YYREEE (reference sequence). Trimming took 1 base from V and 4 from J, leaving 11 bases between them. Together with reference TRBV5-4 and TRBJ2-2, the CDR3 gives the full variable domain: ETGVTQSPTHLIKTRGQQVTLRCSSQSGHNTVSWYQQALGQGPQFIFQYYREEENGRGNFPPRFSGLQFPNYSSELNVNALELDDSALYLCASSLSPGVTGELFFGEGSRLTVL.

The rearrangement links TRBV20-1 to TRBJ1-6, with D perhaps matching TRBD1 (6 bases). V was pared by 3 bases and J by 9 bases, with 9 bases between. Germline V lookup: CDR1 DFQATT, CDR2 SNEGSKA (reference sequence). The CDR3 runs to 12 residues. For the CDR3, the DNA is TGCAGTGCTAGGGACAGTACTTCACCCCTCCACTTT. Protein sequence: CSARDSTSPLHF.

This clonotype was observed a few times. The chain links TRBV20-1 to TRBJ2-5; possibly TRBD2 for D (6 bases). The V gene lost 4 bases and the J gene lost 7 bases, with 13 bases spanning the gap. CDR3 size: 12 residues. CDR1 and CDR2 (germline): DFQATT, SNEGSKA (reference sequence). This chain's CDR3 is CSANGGVGTQYF. CDR3 coding DNA: TGCAGTGCTAATGGCGGGGTAGGGACCCAGTACTTC.

The chain employs TRBV5-1 and TRBJ1-1; 10 bases are shared with TRBD1. The CDR3 length is 15 residues. Unmatched junction bases numbered 4, after V lost 5 bases and J lost 0 bases. Germline V gene sequence: CDR1 SGHRS, CDR2 YFSETQ. CDR3 in amino acids: CASRKDRGMNTEAFF. The CDR3 nucleotides read TGCGCCAGCAGAAAGGACAGGGGGATGAACACTGAAGCTTTCTTT.

This clonotype was detected a few times. V is TRBV6-1 and J is TRBJ2-6; D call uncertain. Per germline, CDR1 MNHNS and CDR2 SASEGT. This CDR3 contains 15 residues. V shed 6 bases and J shed 4 bases, with 13 bases lying between them. CDR3 nucleotides: TGTGCCAGCAGAGATTTGGCTTCGGGGGCCAACGTCCTGACTTTC. Translating it yields CASRDLASGANVLTF.

The genes are TRBV7-9 and TRBJ1-4; no clear D gene. CDR1 is SEHNR, CDR2 FQNEAQ, per germline (reference sequence). V lost 1 base and J lost 7, with 25 bases in between. This CDR3 has 19 residues. The CDR3 loop reads CASSLVDYSGRKGREKLFF. The CDR3 coding sequence is TGTGCCAGCAGCTTAGTAGACTATTCAGGCAGGAAGGGTCGTGAAAAACTGTTTTTT.

This chain links TRBV9 with TRBJ1-6; D not certain. Trimming pared 0 bases from V and 0 bases from J, leaving 10 bases between. Per germline, CDR1 SGDLS and CDR2 YYNGEE. The CDR3 runs 17 residues. As DNA, the CDR3 is TGTGCCAGCAGCGTAGGGGCAGCGAGCTCCTATAATTCACCCCTCCACTTT. Its translation: CASSVGAASSYNSPLHF.